The T cell receptor beta chain described here comes from a study of T-cell reconstitution after alpha-beta-depleted transplantation in children. Germline lookup yields CDR1 MGHRA and CDR2 YSYEKL. This CDR3 is built from 18 residues. The J segment lost 4 bases and the V segment lost 1 base, leaving 13 bases of the junction unmatched. Unique molecular identifiers featured in how the TCRbeta library was prepared. MiXCR was run by TCRdb on the PCR reads, yielding one entry per CDR3 protein. The sample shows about 980,000 distinct CDR3 sequences, less than 30% of them seen only once. This chain joins TRBV4-1 and TRBJ2-3, with TRBD1 identical over 8 bases. This clonotype was obtained from a boy younger than two who had a stem cell transplant for SCID, so the T cells may come from the graft donor. Sequenced here: PBMCs, mostly from graft donor cells, sampled 360 days after TCRalphabeta/CD19-depleted stem cell transplant. This CDR3 is CASSQVLGTGPFSDTQYF. In DNA, the CDR3 is TGCGCCAGCAGCCAAGTCCTCGGGACAGGCCCCTTCTCAGATACGCAGTATTTT.